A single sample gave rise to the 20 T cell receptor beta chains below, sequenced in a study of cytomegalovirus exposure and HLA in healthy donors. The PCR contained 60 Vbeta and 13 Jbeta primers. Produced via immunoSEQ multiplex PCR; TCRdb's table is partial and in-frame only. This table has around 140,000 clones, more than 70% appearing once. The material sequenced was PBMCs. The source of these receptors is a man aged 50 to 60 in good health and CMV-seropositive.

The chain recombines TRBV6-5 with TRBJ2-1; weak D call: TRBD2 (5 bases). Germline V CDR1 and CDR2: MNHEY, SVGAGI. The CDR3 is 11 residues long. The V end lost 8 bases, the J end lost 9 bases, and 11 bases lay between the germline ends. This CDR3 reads CASLRGGEQFF. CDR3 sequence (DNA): TGTGCCAGCCTACGGGGTGGTGAGCAGTTCTTC.

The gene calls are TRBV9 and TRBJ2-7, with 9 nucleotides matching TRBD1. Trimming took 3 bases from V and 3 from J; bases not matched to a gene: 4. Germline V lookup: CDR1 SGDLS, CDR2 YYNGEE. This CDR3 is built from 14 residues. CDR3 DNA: TGTGCCAGCAGCGCAAGGGACAGGGACTACGAGCAGTACTTC. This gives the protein CASSARDRDYEQYF.

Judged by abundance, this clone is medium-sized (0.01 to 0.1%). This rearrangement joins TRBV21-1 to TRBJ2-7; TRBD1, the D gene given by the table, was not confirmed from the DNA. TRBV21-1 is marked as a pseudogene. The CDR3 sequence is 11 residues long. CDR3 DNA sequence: TGTGCCAGCAGCGGGGGCTGCGAGCAGTACTTC. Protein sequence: CASSGGCEQYF.

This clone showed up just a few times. In DNA form, the CDR3 reads TGTGCCAGCTCACGCGTTGAACAGGTTCCGTATGGCTACACCTTC. It yields the protein CASSRVEQVPYGYTF. This chain connects TRBV18 to TRBJ1-2; a possible D gene is TRBD1 (5 bases). V was pared by 4 bases and J by 5 bases, with 17 bases between. The CDR3 has 15 amino acids. Germline loops: CDR1 KGHSH, CDR2 LQKENI.

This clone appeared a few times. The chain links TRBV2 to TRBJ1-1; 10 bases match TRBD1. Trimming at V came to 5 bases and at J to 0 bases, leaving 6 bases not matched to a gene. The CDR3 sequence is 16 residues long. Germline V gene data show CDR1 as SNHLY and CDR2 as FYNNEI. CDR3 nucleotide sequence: TGTGCCAGCAGTCGGGACAGGGGTTGGGTGAACACTGAAGCTTTCTTT. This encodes CASSRDRGWVNTEAFF.

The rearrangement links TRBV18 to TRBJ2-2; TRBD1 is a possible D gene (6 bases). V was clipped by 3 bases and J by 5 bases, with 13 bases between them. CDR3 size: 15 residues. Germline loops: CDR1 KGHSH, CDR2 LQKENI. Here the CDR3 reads CASSPLLTGTGELFF. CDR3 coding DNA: TGTGCCAGCTCACCTCTGTTAACAGGGACCGGGGAGCTGTTTTTT.

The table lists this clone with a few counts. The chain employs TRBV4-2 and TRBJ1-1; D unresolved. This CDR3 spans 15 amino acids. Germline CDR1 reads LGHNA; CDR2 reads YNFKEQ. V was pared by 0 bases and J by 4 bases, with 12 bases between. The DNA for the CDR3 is TGTGCCAGCAGCCAAGATGTTTTGGTCGGCACTGAAGCTTTCTTT. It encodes CASSQDVLVGTEAFF.

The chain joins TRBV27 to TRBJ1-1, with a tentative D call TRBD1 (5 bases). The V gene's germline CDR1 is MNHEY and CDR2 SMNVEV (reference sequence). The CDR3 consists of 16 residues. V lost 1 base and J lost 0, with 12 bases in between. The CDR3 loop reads CASSLYQGTLNTEAFF. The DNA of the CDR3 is TGTGCCAGCAGTTTATACCAGGGCACCCTGAACACTGAAGCTTTCTTT.

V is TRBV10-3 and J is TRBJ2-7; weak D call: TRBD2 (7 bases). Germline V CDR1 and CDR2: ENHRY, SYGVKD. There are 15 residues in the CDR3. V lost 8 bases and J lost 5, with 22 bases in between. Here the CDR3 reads CAIRLGGEGLHEQYF. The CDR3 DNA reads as TGTGCCATCCGGCTGGGGGGCGAGGGACTACACGAGCAGTACTTC.

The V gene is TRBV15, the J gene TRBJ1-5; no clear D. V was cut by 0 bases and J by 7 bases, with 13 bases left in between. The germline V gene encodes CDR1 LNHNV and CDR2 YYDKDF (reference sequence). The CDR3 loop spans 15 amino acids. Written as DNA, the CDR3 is TGTGCCACCAGCAGAGATCGGCAGGTTCGCCAGCCCCAGCATTTT. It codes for CATSRDRQVRQPQHF. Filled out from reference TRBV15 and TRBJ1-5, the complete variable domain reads DAMVIQNPRYQVTQFGKPVTLSCSQTLNHNVMYWYQQKSSQAPKLLFHYYDKDFNNEADTPDNFQSRRPNTSFCFLDIRSPGLGDTAMYLCATSRDRQVRQPQHFGDGTRLSIL.

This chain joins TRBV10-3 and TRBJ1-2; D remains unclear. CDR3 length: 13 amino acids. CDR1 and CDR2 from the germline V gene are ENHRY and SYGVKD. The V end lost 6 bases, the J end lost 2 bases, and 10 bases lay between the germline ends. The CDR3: CAIRGVINYGYTF. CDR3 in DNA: TGTGCCATCAGGGGCGTCATAAACTATGGCTACACCTTC.

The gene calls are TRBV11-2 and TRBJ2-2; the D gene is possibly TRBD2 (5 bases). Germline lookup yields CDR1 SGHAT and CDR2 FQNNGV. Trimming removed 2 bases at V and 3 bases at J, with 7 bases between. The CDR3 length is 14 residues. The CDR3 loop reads CASSLIGDTGELFF. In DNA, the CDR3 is TGTGCCAGCAGCTTAATCGGGGACACCGGGGAGCTGTTTTTT. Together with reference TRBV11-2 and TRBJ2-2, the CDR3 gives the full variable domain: EAGVAQSPRYKIIEKRQSVAFWCNPISGHATLYWYQQILGQGPKLLIQFQNNGVVDDSQLPKDRFSAERLKGVDSTLKIQPAKLEDSAVYLCASSLIGDTGELFFGEGSRLTVL.

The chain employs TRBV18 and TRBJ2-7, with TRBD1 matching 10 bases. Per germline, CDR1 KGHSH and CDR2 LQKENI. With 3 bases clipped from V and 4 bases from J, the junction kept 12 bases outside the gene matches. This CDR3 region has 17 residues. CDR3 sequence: CASSPSSGQGELYEQYF. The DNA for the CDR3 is TGTGCCAGCTCACCGTCAAGCGGACAGGGGGAATTATACGAGCAGTACTTC. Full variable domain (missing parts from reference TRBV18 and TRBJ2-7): NAGVMQNPRHLVRRRGQEARLRCSPMKGHSHVYWYRQLPEEGLKFMVYLQKENIIDESGMPKERFSAEFPKEGPSILRIQQVVRGDSAAYFCASSPSSGQGELYEQYFGPGTRLTVT.

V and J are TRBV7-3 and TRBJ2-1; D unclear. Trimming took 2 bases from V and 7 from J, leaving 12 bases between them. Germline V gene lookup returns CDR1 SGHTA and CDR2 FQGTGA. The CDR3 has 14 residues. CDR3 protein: CASSLGVSLNEQFF. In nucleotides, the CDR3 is TGTGCCAGCAGCTTAGGAGTCTCCCTTAATGAGCAGTTCTTC.

In nucleotides, the CDR3 is TGTGCCAGCAGCCAGGGACTAGCGGTAACAGATACGCAGTATTTT. Translated: CASSQGLAVTDTQYF. The chain links TRBV4-2 to TRBJ2-3; 11 bases map to TRBD2. Germline assignment: CDR1 LGHNA and CDR2 YNFKEQ. The length of the CDR3 is 15 residues. V dropped 3 bases and J dropped 3; count of bases not matched to a gene: 2.

Written as DNA, the CDR3 is TGTGCCAGCACCTCCAGGTGGTCCTACGAGCAGTACTTC. It encodes CASTSRWSYEQYF. This chain uses TRBV5-6 with TRBJ2-7, with D unclear. Between the trimmed V and J ends, which lost 6 bases and 1 base, there was a span of 11 bases. Germline V gene lookup returns CDR1 SGHDT and CDR2 YYEEEE. The CDR3 runs to 13 residues.

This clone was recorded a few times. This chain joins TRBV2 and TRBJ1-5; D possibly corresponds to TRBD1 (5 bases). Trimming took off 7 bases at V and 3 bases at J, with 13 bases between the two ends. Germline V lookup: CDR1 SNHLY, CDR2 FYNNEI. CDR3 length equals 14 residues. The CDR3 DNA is TGTGCCAGCAACGGCCAGGGTATCAATCAGCCCCAGCATTTT. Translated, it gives CASNGQGINQPQHF. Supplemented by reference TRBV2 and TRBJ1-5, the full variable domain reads EPEVTQTPSHQVTQMGQEVILRCVPISNHLYFYWYRQILGQKVEFLVSFYNNEISEKSEIFDDQFSVERPDGSNFTLKIRSTKLEDSAMYFCASNGQGINQPQHFGDGTRLSIL.

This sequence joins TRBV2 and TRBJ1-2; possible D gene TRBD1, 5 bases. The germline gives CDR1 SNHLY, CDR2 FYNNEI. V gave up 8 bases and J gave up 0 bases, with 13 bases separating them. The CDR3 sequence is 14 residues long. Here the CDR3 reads CASARQRANYGYTF. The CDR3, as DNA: TGTGCCAGCGCCCGACAGAGAGCTAACTATGGCTACACCTTC. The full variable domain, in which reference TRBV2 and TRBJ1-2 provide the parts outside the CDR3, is EPEVTQTPSHQVTQMGQEVILRCVPISNHLYFYWYRQILGQKVEFLVSFYNNEISEKSEIFDDQFSVERPDGSNFTLKIRSTKLEDSAMYFCASARQRANYGYTFGSGTRLTVV.

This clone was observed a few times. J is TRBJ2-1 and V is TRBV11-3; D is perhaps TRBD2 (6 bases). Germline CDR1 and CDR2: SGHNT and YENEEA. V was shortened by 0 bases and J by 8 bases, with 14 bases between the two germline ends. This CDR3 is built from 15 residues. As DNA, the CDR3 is TGTGCCAGCAGCTTAGATCAACACAGGAGGGATGAGCAGTTCTTC. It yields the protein CASSLDQHRRDEQFF.

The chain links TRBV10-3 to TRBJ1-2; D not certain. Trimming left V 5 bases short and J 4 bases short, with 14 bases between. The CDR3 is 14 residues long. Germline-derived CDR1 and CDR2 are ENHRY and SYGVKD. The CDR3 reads CAISPPTGGYGYTF. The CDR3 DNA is TGTGCCATCAGTCCACCCACTGGAGGCTATGGCTACACCTTC.